These T cell receptor beta chains were read from a single sample in a study of CD8+CD57+ T cells in acquired aplastic anemia. MiXCR, applied by TCRdb to the reads, yields one record per CDR3 protein. The sample holds 180,000 or so distinct CDR3 sequences, 45% to 55% seen once. Sequencing input: sorted CD4+, CD8+, or CD8+CD57+ T cells (not recorded which) from PBMCs. All receptors come from a human donor with aplastic anemia. The CDR3 runs from the conserved cysteine through the conserved F or W. Each record gives: V gene, J gene, clone size, D gene, CDR3 length, CDR3 protein, CDR3 DNA. The D gene is left open where the match is weak. A row's size may be missing; if present it is once, few, many or a size class.

V: TRBV20-1; J: TRBJ1-3; size: NA; D: TRBD1; length: 15; CDR3: CSASDRGRSGNTIYF; DNA: TGCAGTGCTAGTGACAGGGGGAGGTCTGGAAACACCATATATTTT
V: TRBV6-1; J: TRBJ2-2; size: NA; D: NA; length: 17; CDR3: CASSTMASTVNTGELFF; DNA: TGTGCCAGCAGTACGATGGCAAGCACGGTAAACACCGGGGAGCTGTTTTTT
V: TRBV9; J: TRBJ2-1; size: NA; D: NA; length: 14; CDR3: CASTSGRNYNEQFF; DNA: TGTGCCAGCACCAGCGGGCGGAATTACAATGAGCAGTTCTTC
V: TRBV20-1; J: TRBJ1-1; size: NA; D: NA; length: 15; CDR3: CSASRTVGMNTEAFF; DNA: TGCAGTGCATCTCGGACGGTGGGAATGAACACTGAAGCTTTCTTT
V: TRBV6-1; J: TRBJ1-1; size: many; D: NA; length: 14; CDR3: CASSEVSGGSEAFF; DNA: TGTGCCAGCAGTGAGGTCTCGGGGGGTAGTGAAGCTTTCTTT
V: TRBV13; J: TRBJ2-7; size: NA; D: NA; length: 14; CDR3: CASSAYREVYEQYF; DNA: TGTGCCAGCAGCGCTTACAGGGAAGTCTACGAGCAGTACTTC
V: TRBV20-1; J: TRBJ2-1; size: many; D: NA; length: 15; CDR3: CSAPKGLAPYNEQFF; DNA: TGCAGTGCCCCCAAGGGGCTAGCACCCTACAATGAGCAGTTCTTC
V: TRBV29-1; J: TRBJ1-2; size: few; D: NA; length: 9; CDR3: CSVDDGYTF; DNA: TGCAGCGTTGATGACGGCTACACCTTC
V: TRBV7-3; J: TRBJ2-7; size: NA; D: NA; length: 15; CDR3: CASSLEAAPSYEQYF; DNA: TGTGCCAGCAGCTTAGAAGCGGCCCCCTCCTACGAGCAGTACTTC
V: TRBV7-2; J: TRBJ2-3; size: few; D: NA; length: 14; CDR3: CASTHIGATDTQYF; DNA: TGTGCCAGCACCCACATCGGAGCTACAGATACGCAGTATTTT
V: TRBV19; J: TRBJ2-7; size: few; D: NA; length: 11; CDR3: CASSTGNEQYF; DNA: TGTGCCAGTAGCACAGGTAACGAGCAGTACTTC
V: TRBV29-1; J: TRBJ2-3; size: NA; D: TRBD1; length: 13; CDR3: CSGGQGSTDTQYF; DNA: TGCAGCGGAGGACAGGGAAGCACAGATACGCAGTATTTT
V: TRBV7-6; J: TRBJ2-2; size: many; D: TRBD1; length: 15; CDR3: CASRQGAANTGELFF; DNA: TGTGCCAGCAGACAGGGGGCAGCGAACACCGGGGAGCTGTTTTTT
V: TRBV7-9; J: TRBJ1-2; size: NA; D: NA; length: 15; CDR3: CASSFVPGLIGGYTF; DNA: TGTGCCAGCAGCTTTGTTCCAGGTCTCATCGGTGGCTACACCTTC
V: TRBV10-1; J: TRBJ2-1; size: NA; D: NA; length: 14; CDR3: CATSRGGSNNEQFF; DNA: TGCGCCACCTCGCGAGGAGGAAGCAACAATGAGCAGTTCTTC
V: TRBV6-1; J: TRBJ1-2; size: many; D: TRBD1; length: 13; CDR3: CASRRQGADGYTF; DNA: TGTGCCAGCAGGAGACAGGGGGCAGATGGCTACACCTTC
V: TRBV10-3; J: TRBJ1-2; size: NA; D: NA; length: 13; CDR3: CASRTGTDSGYTF; DNA: TGTGCCAGCAGGACCGGGACGGATAGTGGCTACACCTTC
V: TRBV6-5; J: TRBJ1-4; size: NA; D: NA; length: 14; CDR3: CASSYRQPNEKLFF; DNA: TGTGCCAGCAGTTATAGGCAGCCGAATGAAAAACTGTTTTTT
V: TRBV29-1; J: TRBJ2-5; size: NA; D: NA; length: 14; CDR3: CSVEDEGGQETQYF; DNA: TGCAGCGTTGAAGATGAAGGGGGCCAAGAGACCCAGTACTTC
V: TRBV10-1; J: TRBJ2-2; size: NA; D: TRBD2; length: 18; CDR3: CASSEGLAGSSNTGELFF; DNA: TGCGCCAGCAGTGAGGGACTAGCGGGTAGCTCGAACACCGGGGAGCTGTTCTTT
V: TRBV2; J: TRBJ1-1; size: few; D: NA; length: 12; CDR3: CASRLGGTEAFF; DNA: TGTGCCAGCAGACTCGGGGGCACTGAAGCTTTCTTT
V: TRBV10-3; J: TRBJ1-5; size: NA; D: TRBD1; length: 13; CDR3: CAITGTVDQPQHF; DNA: TGTGCCATCACCGGGACAGTAGATCAGCCCCAGCATTTT
V: TRBV10-3; J: TRBJ2-5; size: NA; D: NA; length: 12; CDR3: CATQDTQETQYF; DNA: TGTGCCACCCAAGACACTCAAGAGACCCAGTACTTC
V: TRBV12-3/TRBV12-4; J: TRBJ1-2; size: many; D: TRBD1; length: 13; CDR3: CASRPTGGSGYTF; DNA: TGTGCCAGCAGACCGACAGGGGGAAGTGGCTACACCTTC
V: TRBV2; J: TRBJ1-4; size: once; D: TRBD1; length: 14; CDR3: CASSDGQGAWKLFF; DNA: TGTGCCAGCAGTGACGGACAGGGGGCATGGAAACTGTTTTTT
V: TRBV7-2; J: TRBJ2-6; size: NA; D: NA; length: 14; CDR3: CASSSIAGANVLTF; DNA: TGTGCCAGCAGCTCCATTGCCGGGGCCAACGTCCTGACTTTC
V: TRBV19; J: TRBJ2-1; size: NA; D: NA; length: 14; CDR3: CASSQTGDYNEQFF; DNA: TGTGCCAGTAGTCAGACAGGGGACTACAACGAGCAGTTCTTC
V: TRBV10-3; J: TRBJ2-3; size: NA; D: NA; length: 13; CDR3: CAISEKRGDTQYF; DNA: TGTGCCATCAGTGAAAAGCGAGGGGATACGCAGTATTTT
V: TRBV9; J: TRBJ2-7; size: many; D: TRBD1; length: 13; CDR3: CASSVLDRGEQYF; DNA: TGTGCCAGCAGCGTACTCGACAGGGGCGAGCAGTACTTC
V: TRBV15; J: TRBJ1-2; size: NA; D: NA; length: 14; CDR3: CATSRSRVRHGYTF; DNA: TGTGCCACCAGCCGGAGCAGGGTACGACATGGCTACACCTTC
V: TRBV10-2; J: TRBJ1-1; size: many; D: NA; length: 13; CDR3: CASSEPGGTEAFF; DNA: TGCGCCAGCAGTGAGCCGGGGGGCACTGAAGCTTTCTTT
V: TRBV24-1; J: TRBJ2-1; size: many; D: NA; length: 16; CDR3: CATSDRTGTSYNEQFF; DNA: TGTGCCACCAGTGACCGGACCGGGACCTCCTACAATGAGCAGTTCTTC
V: TRBV4-2; J: TRBJ2-7; size: few; D: TRBD1; length: 16; CDR3: CASSPSGTGGRDEQYF; DNA: TGTGCCAGCAGCCCTTCCGGGACAGGGGGACGGGACGAGCAGTACTTC
V: TRBV2; J: TRBJ2-3; size: few; D: NA; length: 14; CDR3: CASSRVASTDTQYF; DNA: TGTGCCAGCAGTCGGGTTGCTAGCACAGATACGCAGTATTTT